The 17 T cell receptor beta chains reported below all come from one sample, sequenced in a study of brain T cells in children with intractable seizures. Noted time point: blood from clinic visit 5 months post-surgery; TSC patient then seizure free. TCRdb's table, derived via immunoSEQ multiplex PCR, lists solely in-frame clones and lacks some. This sample yields about 340,000 clones, of which over 90% are seen a single time; 5% to 7% belongs to the top ten. Sequencing was performed on peripheral blood, taken more than 4 months after surgery. The receptors stem from a boy under two years old with tuberous sclerosis and intractable seizures.

The chain carries TRBV19 and TRBJ2-3; 16 bases map to TRBD2. This CDR3 spans 22 amino acids. CDR1 LNHDA and CDR2 SQIVND come from the germline V gene (reference sequence). Germline trimming cut 8 bases from V and 0 bases from J; bases unmatched to any gene: 20. The CDR3 protein is CASHPGLAGGRAMLPSTDTQYF. DNA of the CDR3: TGTGCCAGTCACCCGGGACTAGCGGGGGGGCGGGCTATGCTCCCTAGCACAGATACGCAGTATTTT.

The V and J genes are TRBV10-3 and TRBJ1-1; the match to TRBD1 covers 8 bases. The CDR3 covers 13 residues. V shed 6 bases and J 0 bases; nucleotides not matched to a gene: 0. CDR1 is ENHRY, CDR2 SYGVKD, per germline. The CDR3: CAIRGQVNTEAFF. CDR3 DNA sequence: TGTGCCATCAGGGGACAGGTGAACACTGAAGCTTTCTTT.

The chain links TRBV14 to TRBJ2-7, with D unresolved. CDR1 and CDR2 (germline): SGHDN, FVKESK. V was clipped by 1 base and J by 2 bases, with 9 bases between them. The CDR3 contains 14 residues. CDR3 protein: CASSQVWSPYEQYF. The DNA for the CDR3 is TGTGCCAGCAGCCAAGTCTGGAGTCCCTACGAGCAGTACTTC.

This rearrangement joins TRBV15 to TRBJ2-5, with D maybe TRBD1 (6 bases). The CDR3 runs to 13 residues. V dropped 7 bases and J dropped 5 bases, with 14 bases sitting between them. Germline lookup yields CDR1 LNHNV and CDR2 YYDKDF (reference sequence). CDR3 amino acids: CATMRTAQETQYF. CDR3 DNA sequence: TGTGCCACCATGAGGACAGCACAGGAGACCCAGTACTTC. Filled out from reference TRBV15 and TRBJ2-5, the complete variable domain reads DAMVIQNPRYQVTQFGKPVTLSCSQTLNHNVMYWYQQKSSQAPKLLFHYYDKDFNNEADTPDNFQSRRPNTSFCFLDIRSPGLGDTAMYLCATMRTAQETQYFGPGTRLLVL.

This chain uses TRBV15 with TRBJ1-3; D not certain. The CDR3 sequence is 18 residues long. Germline V gene lookup returns CDR1 LNHNV and CDR2 YYDKDF (reference sequence). The germline V and J ends were trimmed by 1 base and 4 bases, with 20 bases remaining between them. DNA for the CDR3: TGTGCCACCAGCAGAGCCCGAGACTGGGGAAAATCCGGAAACACCATATATTTT. Protein product: CATSRARDWGKSGNTIYF.

The chain links TRBV6-4 to TRBJ2-1, with 13 bases that match TRBD2. V gave up 3 bases and J gave up 9 bases; unmatched junction bases: 5. Germline CDR1 reads MRHNA; CDR2 reads SNTAGT. The CDR3 spans 15 residues. This chain's CDR3 is CASSETSGGAGEQFF. CDR3 in DNA: TGTGCCAGCAGTGAAACTAGCGGGGGGGCTGGTGAGCAGTTCTTC.

The V gene is TRBV20-1, the J gene TRBJ2-7; either TRBD1 or TRBD2 may fit D (6 bases each). V lost 3 bases to trimming and J lost 6 bases, with 12 bases between them. Germline loops: CDR1 DFQATT, CDR2 SNEGSKA (reference sequence). This CDR3 is built from 12 residues. The DNA of the CDR3 is TGCAGTGCTAGTGCCTCGGGGGCCGAGCAGTACTTC. Protein: CSASASGAEQYF.

The rearrangement links TRBV7-3 to TRBJ2-7; 8 bases fit TRBD1. The CDR3 loop spans 15 amino acids. Germline CDR1 and CDR2: SGHTA and FQGTGA. V lost 3 bases to trimming and J lost 3 bases; unmatched junction nucleotides: 7. CDR3 region: CASSFGTGGNYEQYF. CDR3 sequence (DNA): TGTGCCAGCAGCTTTGGAACAGGGGGTAACTACGAGCAGTACTTC. The full variable domain, in which reference TRBV7-3 and TRBJ2-7 provide the parts outside the CDR3, is GAGVSQTPSNKVTEKGKYVELRCDPISGHTALYWYRQSLGQGPEFLIYFQGTGAADDSGLPNDRFFAVRPEGSVSTLKIQRTERGDSAVYLCASSFGTGGNYEQYFGPGTRLTVT.

The chain has TRBV5-4 and TRBJ2-6; TRBD1 matches 8 bases. The ends lost 4 bases at V and 0 bases at J; junction bases unmatched: 6. The CDR3 covers 17 residues. The V gene's germline CDR1 is SGHNT and CDR2 YYREEE (reference sequence). The CDR3 spells CASSARQGNSGANVLTF. The CDR3, as DNA: TGTGCCAGCAGCGCAAGACAGGGGAACTCTGGGGCCAACGTCCTGACTTTC.

The chain employs TRBV7-9 and TRBJ2-7; D not certain. The CDR3 sequence is 11 residues long. Trimming cost V 4 bases and J 3 bases, with 4 bases left between them. The germline V gene has CDR1 SEHNR and CDR2 FQNEAQ (reference sequence). In nucleotides, the CDR3 is TGTGCCAGCAGCTCAAACTACGAGCAGTACTTC. Translated, it gives CASSSNYEQYF.

This rearrangement joins TRBV30 to TRBJ1-6, with 8 bases fitting TRBD1. In germline, CDR1 is GTSNPN, CDR2 SVGIG (reference sequence). There are 12 residues in the CDR3. J lost 8 bases, V lost 5 bases, and 2 bases had no gene match. CDR3 amino acids: CAWDRGYSPLHF. The CDR3 nucleotides read TGTGCCTGGGACAGGGGTTATTCACCCCTCCACTTT. Based on the CDR3 plus reference TRBV30 and TRBJ1-6, the full variable domain is SQTIHQWPATLVQPVGSPLSLECTVEGTSNPNLYWYRQAAGRGLQLLFYSVGIGQISSEVPQNLSASRPQDRQFILSSKKLLLSDSGFYLCAWDRGYSPLHFGNGTRLTVT.

V usage is TRBV7-6 and J usage is TRBJ1-1; D remains ambiguous. CDR1 SGHVS and CDR2 FNYEAQ come from the germline V gene. The V and J ends lost 1 base and 1 base respectively, with 10 bases between them. The CDR3 consists of 15 residues. In DNA, the CDR3 is TGTGCCAGCAGCTTAGAAGGGAATGGGAACACTGAAGCTTTCTTT. As protein: CASSLEGNGNTEAFF.

This clone appeared a single time. The chain uses TRBV2 and TRBJ1-1; 8 nucleotides agree with TRBD1. V lost 8 bases to trimming and J lost 3 bases; unmatched junction nucleotides: 8. CDR3 length: 14 amino acids. Per germline, CDR1 SNHLY and CDR2 FYNNEI. Written as DNA, the CDR3 is TGTGCCAGCGGGAGACAGGGGCGCGACACTGAAGCTTTCTTT. Protein sequence: CASGRQGRDTEAFF. Supplemented by reference TRBV2 and TRBJ1-1, the full variable domain reads EPEVTQTPSHQVTQMGQEVILRCVPISNHLYFYWYRQILGQKVEFLVSFYNNEISEKSEIFDDQFSVERPDGSNFTLKIRSTKLEDSAMYFCASGRQGRDTEAFFGQGTRLTVV.

The chain links TRBV6-5 to TRBJ1-1, with D unresolved. With 7 bases removed from V and 11 bases from J, the gap between germline ends came to 17 bases. The CDR3 runs to 12 residues. CDR1 is MNHEY, CDR2 SVGAGI, per germline. The CDR3 coding sequence is TGTGCCAGCACCCATCAGAGCTCCAAGGCTTTCTTT. Its protein is CASTHQSSKAFF.

The V call is TRBV30, the J call TRBJ1-2; D is ambiguous. This CDR3 is 14 amino acids long. Germline CDR1 is GTSNPN and CDR2 is SVGIG (reference sequence). The ends were cut back, 0 bases at V and 4 bases at J, with 12 bases in the middle. This CDR3 is CAWSVRRPGYGYTF. CDR3 DNA: TGTGCCTGGAGTGTACGAAGGCCGGGCTATGGCTACACCTTC.

This chain uses TRBV24-1 with TRBJ2-1; D ambiguous. The CDR3 spans 14 residues. V was shortened by 4 bases and J by 3 bases, with 9 bases between the two germline ends. Germline V gene lookup returns CDR1 KGHDR and CDR2 SFDVKD. The CDR3 loop reads CATSDSDVYNEQFF. CDR3 in DNA: TGTGCCACCAGTGACTCGGACGTCTACAATGAGCAGTTCTTC.

The chain has TRBV7-9 and TRBJ2-3; 8 bases line up with TRBD2. The CDR3 totals 16 residues. Germline-derived CDR1 and CDR2 are SEHNR and FQNEAQ (reference sequence). Trimming at V came to 5 bases and at J to 1 base, leaving 8 bases not matched to a gene. The CDR3 DNA follows: TGTGCCAGCAGCCTAGAAGCGGGAGCGGGCACAGATACGCAGTATTTT. Its protein is CASSLEAGAGTDTQYF. The full variable domain, with the rest looked up from reference TRBV7-9 and TRBJ2-3, is DTGVSQNPRHKITKRGQNVTFRCDPISEHNRLYWYRQTLGQGPEFLTYFQNEAQLEKSRLLSDRFSAERPKGSFSTLEIQRTEQGDSAMYLCASSLEAGAGTDTQYFGPGTRLTVL.